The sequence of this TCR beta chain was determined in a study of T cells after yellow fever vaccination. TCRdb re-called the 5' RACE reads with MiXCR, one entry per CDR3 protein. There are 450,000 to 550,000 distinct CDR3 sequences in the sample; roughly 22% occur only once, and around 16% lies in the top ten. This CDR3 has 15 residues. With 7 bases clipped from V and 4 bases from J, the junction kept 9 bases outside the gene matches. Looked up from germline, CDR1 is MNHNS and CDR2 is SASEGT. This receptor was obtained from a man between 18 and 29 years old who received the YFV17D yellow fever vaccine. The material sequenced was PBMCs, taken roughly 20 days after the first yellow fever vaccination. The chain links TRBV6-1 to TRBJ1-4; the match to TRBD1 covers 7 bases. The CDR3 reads CASTRTGQHNEKLFF. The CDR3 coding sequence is TGTGCCAGCACTCGAACGGGACAGCATAATGAAAAACTGTTTTTT.